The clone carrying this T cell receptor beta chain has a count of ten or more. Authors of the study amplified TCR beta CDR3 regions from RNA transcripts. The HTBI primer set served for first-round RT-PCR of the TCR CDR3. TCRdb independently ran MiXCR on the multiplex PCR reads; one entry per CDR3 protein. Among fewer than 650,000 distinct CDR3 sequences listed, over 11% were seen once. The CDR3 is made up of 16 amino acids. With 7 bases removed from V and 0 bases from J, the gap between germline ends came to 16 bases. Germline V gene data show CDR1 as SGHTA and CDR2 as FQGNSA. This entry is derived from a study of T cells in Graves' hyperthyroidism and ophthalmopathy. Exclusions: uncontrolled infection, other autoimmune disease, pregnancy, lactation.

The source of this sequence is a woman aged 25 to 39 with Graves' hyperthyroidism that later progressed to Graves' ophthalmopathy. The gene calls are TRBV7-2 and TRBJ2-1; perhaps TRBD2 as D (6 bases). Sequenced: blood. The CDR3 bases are TGTGCCAGCACTCCCGTGGGGAGGAGCTCCTACAATGAGCAGTTCTTC. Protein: CASTPVGRSSYNEQFF.